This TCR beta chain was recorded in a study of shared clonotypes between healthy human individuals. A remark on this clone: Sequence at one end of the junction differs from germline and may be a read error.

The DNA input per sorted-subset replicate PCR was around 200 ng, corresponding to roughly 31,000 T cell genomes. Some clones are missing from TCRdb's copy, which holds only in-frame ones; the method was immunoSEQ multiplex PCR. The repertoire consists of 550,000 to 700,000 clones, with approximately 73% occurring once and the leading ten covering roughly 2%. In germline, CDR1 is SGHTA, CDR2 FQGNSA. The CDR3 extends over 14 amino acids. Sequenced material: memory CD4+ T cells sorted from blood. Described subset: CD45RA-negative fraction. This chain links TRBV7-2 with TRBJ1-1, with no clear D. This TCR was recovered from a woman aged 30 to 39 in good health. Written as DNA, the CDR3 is TGTGCCAGCACCTTAGGCTCGTTGAACACTGAAGCTTTCTTT. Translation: CASTLGSLNTEAFF.